This T cell receptor beta chain is from a study of cytomegalovirus exposure and HLA in healthy donors. A word on this clone: Its antigen is unknown. This sample also contains other DNA sequences that code for the same CDR3.

Researchers ran the PCR with 60 Vbeta and 13 Jbeta primers. Some clones are missing from TCRdb's copy, which holds only in-frame ones; the method was immunoSEQ multiplex PCR. In the table there are 200,000 or so clones, about 79% of which are singletons. Study-wide results and limits: TCR sequences were mostly rare, though some public TCRs occurred in many donors.

The CDR3 is made up of 15 amino acids. Germline values: CDR1 SGHTA, CDR2 FQGNSA. J was trimmed by 2 bases and V by 0 bases; bases with no gene match: 1. The V gene is TRBV7-2, the J gene TRBJ2-7; 10 nucleotides line up with TRBD2. This sequence was found in a boy aged 2 to 10 in good health and CMV-seronegative. Sequenced sample: PBMCs. The DNA of the CDR3 is TGTGCCAGCAGCTTAGCTAGCGGGGGGACCTACGAGCAGTACTTC. Protein sequence: CASSLASGGTYEQYF.